A selection of T cell receptor beta chains follows, all from one sample in a study of technical replicates of blood from a few donors. The protocol was immunoSEQ multiplex PCR, while the TCRdb copy is restricted to in-frame clones and leaves out a portion. The sample has approximately 82,000 clones, around 90% seen once. The specimen was T cells isolated from PBMCs. These TCRs come from a human donor in good health. The CDR3 runs from the conserved cysteine through the conserved F or W. The D gene is left open where the match is weak. Expanded clones get a size class; other rows say once, few or many, or leave the size out.

d_gene	v_gene	abundance	j_gene	CDR3nt	CDR3aa
NA	TRBV5-1	NA	TRBJ2-2	TGCGCCAGCAGCTTGGCCACGGGGACCGGGGAGCTGTTTTTT	CASSLATGTGELFF
TRBD1	TRBV11-2	NA	TRBJ2-5	TGTGCCAGCAGCTTAGACCCCGGGACAGGGGGTGGAGAGACCCAGTACTTC	CASSLDPGTGGGETQYF
NA	TRBV5-1	NA	TRBJ1-3	TGCGCCAGCAGCTTGGCCCTATCGCTCGGAAACACCATATATTTT	CASSLALSLGNTIYF
NA	TRBV28	few	TRBJ1-4	TGTGCCAGCAGTTTATCGTCAGTCGAGGTACATGAAAAACTGTTTTTT	CASSLSSVEVHEKLFF
NA	TRBV10-3	NA	TRBJ2-3	TGTGCCACAGCACCGGGTTCTAGCACAGATACGCAGTATTTT	CATAPGSSTDTQYF
NA	TRBV29-1	NA	TRBJ1-2	TGCAGCGTTATTGGTACAGCTCCCGGAAACTATGGCTACACCTTC	CSVIGTAPGNYGYTF
TRBD2	TRBV4-1	NA	TRBJ2-7	TGCGCCAGCAGCCAGACAAGGACTAGCGGTTCCTACGAGCAGTACTTC	CASSQTRTSGSYEQYF
TRBD1	TRBV7-9	NA	TRBJ2-7	TGTGCCAGCAGCGGAGACAGGGTACAAGCCTACGAGCAGTACTTC	CASSGDRVQAYEQYF
NA	TRBV5-1	NA	TRBJ2-5	TGCGCCAGCAGTGGAACGGGGTCTACGGAGACCCAGTACTTC	CASSGTGSTETQYF
TRBD1	TRBV7-6	NA	TRBJ1-2	TGTGCCAGCAGCTTAGAATATCCCAGGGGGCGCGGCTACACCTTC	CASSLEYPRGRGYTF
NA	TRBV7-2	NA	TRBJ2-1	TGTGCCAGCAGCCCACTCCCTAATGAGCAGTTCTTC	CASSPLPNEQFF
NA	TRBV7-2	NA	TRBJ2-3	TGTGCCAGCAGCCTTTACACAGATACGCAGTATTTT	CASSLYTDTQYF
NA	TRBV5-1	NA	TRBJ1-5	TGCGCCAGCAGCATGAACTCGGGGCAGCCCCAGCATTTT	CASSMNSGQPQHF
NA	TRBV5-1	once	TRBJ2-3	TGCGCCAGCAGCTTGGCCCTTGTTGACCAGGACAGAATTACAGATACGCAGTATTTT	CASSLALVDQDRITDTQYF
NA	TRBV7-9	NA	TRBJ1-2	TGTGCCAGCAGCTCCATTAGAAGTCAGGAGATCCCAGGGTCCGGCGGCTACACCTTC	CASSSIRSQEIPGSGGYTF
TRBD1	TRBV5-6	NA	TRBJ2-5	TGTGCCAGCAGCTTCCCCCGGGACAGTAGGACGGAGACCCAGTACTTC	CASSFPRDSRTETQYF
NA	TRBV27	NA	TRBJ2-3	TGTGCCAGCAGTTTTATCCAGAACACAGATACGCAGTATTTT	CASSFIQNTDTQYF
NA	TRBV29-1	NA	TRBJ1-2	TGCAGCGTTTCGTACGCTAGCTATGGCTACACCTTC	CSVSYASYGYTF
NA	TRBV28	NA	TRBJ2-5	TGTGCCAGCAGTTTGCCGAGGAGGGACGGAGAGCAAGAGACCCAGTACTTC	CASSLPRRDGEQETQYF
NA	TRBV7-9	NA	TRBJ1-2	TGTGCCAGCAGCGGGGAGTACTATGGCTACACCTTC	CASSGEYYGYTF
TRBD2	TRBV28	once	TRBJ2-7	TGTGCCAGCAGTCACCAGCGGGGGTCCCTCCTTTCCTACGAGCAGTACTTC	CASSHQRGSLLSYEQYF
NA	TRBV7-9	NA	TRBJ2-7	TGTGCCAGCAGCTTAGACGGGGTAAGCTCCTACGAGCAGTACTTC	CASSLDGVSSYEQYF
NA	TRBV11-2	NA	TRBJ2-7	TGTGCCAGCAGCGCGCAAGTGAGGGAGCAGTACTTC	CASSAQVREQYF
NA	TRBV27	once	TRBJ2-5	TGTGCCAGCAGGGAGGGGTGGGGTCAAGAGACCCAGTACTTC	CASREGWGQETQYF
TRBD1	TRBV4-1	NA	TRBJ2-4	TGCGCCAGCAGCCAAGCTTGGGACAGGAAAAACATTCAGTACTTC	CASSQAWDRKNIQYF
NA	TRBV27	NA	TRBJ2-5	TGTGCCAGCAGTTTATCGTTCCGGAGTGGGTGGTACTTC	CASSLSFRSGWYF
NA	TRBV5-1	NA	TRBJ2-2	TGCGCCAGCAAATTCGCGGGAACGAACACCGGGGAGCTGTTTTTT	CASKFAGTNTGELFF
TRBD1	TRBV7-6	NA	TRBJ2-2	TGTGCCAGCAGCTTAGAACAGGGGATCTCCGGGGAGCTGTTTTTT	CASSLEQGISGELFF
NA	TRBV19	NA	TRBJ1-6	TGTGCCAGTAGTATTCCACGACGGGACTCCTATAATTCACCCCTCCACTTT	CASSIPRRDSYNSPLHF
NA	TRBV28	NA	TRBJ1-1	TGTGCCAGCAGTTTAAGCGCGAACACTGAAGCTTTCTTT	CASSLSANTEAFF
TRBD1	TRBV7-9	NA	TRBJ1-5	TGTGCCAGCAGCCTACAGGGGAATCAGCCCCAGCATTTT	CASSLQGNQPQHF
TRBD2	TRBV19	few	TRBJ2-1	TGTGCCAGTAGTACAGGACTAGCGGGATACTACAATGAGCAGTTCTTC	CASSTGLAGYYNEQFF
TRBD1	TRBV11-2	NA	TRBJ2-7	TGTGCCAGCAGCTTACTTACAGGGGGGTACGAGCAGTACTTC	CASSLLTGGYEQYF
NA	TRBV27	NA	TRBJ2-7	TGTGCCAGCAGTTCGGACAGAAGCTCCTACGAGCAGTACTTC	CASSSDRSSYEQYF
NA	TRBV28	NA	TRBJ2-7	TGTGCCAGCAAGACAGGAGAGGGGTACGAGCAGTACTTC	CASKTGEGYEQYF
NA	TRBV9	NA	TRBJ1-3	TGTGCCAGCAGCGTAGGTGGAGGGTCCGGAAACACCATATATTTT	CASSVGGGSGNTIYF
TRBD1	TRBV2	NA	TRBJ2-7	TGTGCCAGCAGCCGGGACAGGGGCTACGAGCAGTACTTC	CASSRDRGYEQYF
NA	TRBV2	NA	TRBJ2-3	TGTGCCGGCCTAAGTAGCAGCCACCAGTATTTT	CAGLSSSHQYF
NA	TRBV28	NA	TRBJ1-1	TGTGCCAGCAGCCCCAGAATCAGGGTTACGAACACTGAAGCTTTCTTT	CASSPRIRVTNTEAFF
TRBD1	TRBV30	NA	TRBJ1-2	TGTGCCTGGAGTAAGGGGACAGGGTGGGCTAAGGGCTACACCTTC	CAWSKGTGWAKGYTF
NA	TRBV6-6	NA	TRBJ2-7	TGTGCCAGCACGGCAGACAGTTACCACTACGAGCAGTACTTC	CASTADSYHYEQYF
TRBD1	TRBV5-1	NA	TRBJ2-7	TGCGCCAGCAGCTTACCGGGACAGGGGTTTATTGAGCAGTACTTC	CASSLPGQGFIEQYF
NA	TRBV7-9	NA	TRBJ2-1	TGTGCCAGCAGCTCAATCAGGGGTTACAATGAGCAGTTCTTC	CASSSIRGYNEQFF
NA	TRBV27	NA	TRBJ2-7	TGTGCCAGCAGTTTATTCGGCGGGGTGGTCTCCTACGAGCAGTACTTC	CASSLFGGVVSYEQYF
NA	TRBV5-1	NA	TRBJ1-3	TGCGCCAGCAGCTTGGAATTGCTTGGCAGCTCTGGAAACACCATATATTTT	CASSLELLGSSGNTIYF
TRBD1	TRBV19	NA	TRBJ1-2	TGTGCCAGTAGTATAACAGGGGCGCCTAACTATGGCTACACCTTC	CASSITGAPNYGYTF
TRBD2	TRBV5-1	NA	TRBJ2-5	TGCGCCAGCAGCTTGCGGGCTAGCGGGAGTGGAGAGACCCAGTACTTC	CASSLRASGSGETQYF
NA	TRBV6-5	NA	TRBJ1-4	TGTGCCAGCAGTTACTCGAACCAGCCCACGGGTGAAAAACTGTTTTTT	CASSYSNQPTGEKLFF
NA	TRBV18	NA	TRBJ1-6	TGTGCCAGCTCACCGGGACTTAGGTTTTCACCCCTCCACTTT	CASSPGLRFSPLHF
TRBD2	TRBV7-9	NA	TRBJ2-7	TGTGCCAGCAGCTTAGGGGTAGCGGGCGTTACCTACGAGCAGTACTTC	CASSLGVAGVTYEQYF
NA	TRBV14	NA	TRBJ1-1	TGTGCCAGCAGTTCCCTGCCGGCTGAAGCTTTCTTT	CASSSLPAEAFF
TRBD1	TRBV6-5	few	TRBJ1-1	TGTGCCAGCAGTACATGGGGACAGATGATGGTTTTCTTT	CASSTWGQMMVFF
TRBD1	TRBV4-2	NA	TRBJ1-6	TGTGCCAGCAGCCACAGGACAGGGTGGGATTCACCCCTCCACTTT	CASSHRTGWDSPLHF
NA	TRBV10-1	NA	TRBJ2-3	TGCGCCAGCAGTGATCGTGGGCAGGGGATTCGAGATACGCAGTATTTT	CASSDRGQGIRDTQYF
NA	TRBV4-1	NA	TRBJ1-2	TGCGCCAGCAGCCAATTAGACAGCGAGCATGGCTACACCTTC	CASSQLDSEHGYTF
NA	TRBV6-1	NA	TRBJ2-1	TGTGCCAGCAGCGCCTATGGAGGGAGGAATGAGCAGTTCTTC	CASSAYGGRNEQFF
NA	TRBV30	NA	TRBJ1-6	TGTGCCTGGACAGGCGCCGATCATTATAATTCACCCCTCCACTTT	CAWTGADHYNSPLHF
NA	TRBV6-5	NA	TRBJ1-2	TGTGCCAGCAGAAAACGGGGGTCTGATGGCTACACCTTC	CASRKRGSDGYTF
TRBD2	TRBV4-1	NA	TRBJ2-3	TGCGCCAGCAGCCAAGAGCCGGGACTAGCGGGCACAGATACGCAGTATTTT	CASSQEPGLAGTDTQYF